The 21 T cell receptor beta chains in this list originate from one sample, sequenced in a study of regulatory T cells in long-lasting Graves disease. Through Arm-PCR of CDR3 regions and iRepertoire HTBI primers, TCR beta libraries were built. TCRdb recomputed calls from the multiplex PCR reads with MiXCR, one row per CDR3 protein. The data hold about 660,000 distinct CDR3 sequences, with roughly 30% observed a single time. Time point meaning: persistent/refractory GD, antithyroid drugs over 5 years with positive TRAb. RNA isolated from PBMCs was used to make the TCR library. Specimen: peripheral blood mononuclear cells (PBMCs), collected when the disease was refractory, from a patient treated with antithyroid drugs. The receptors come from a female donor with Graves disease.

The sample holds many counts of this clonotype. The V and J genes are TRBV11-3 and TRBJ2-1; a weak D match, TRBD2 (5 bases). The V end was cut by 5 bases, the J end by 0 bases, with 17 bases between. CDR3 length equals 17 residues. Germline V lookup: CDR1 SGHNT, CDR2 YENEEA. The CDR3 protein is CASSTHPSGSSYNEQFF. In DNA, the CDR3 is TGTGCCAGCAGCACCCACCCGAGCGGAAGCTCCTACAATGAGCAGTTCTTC.

The V gene is TRBV6-2 or TRBV6-3, the J gene TRBJ1-4; 9 bases are shared with TRBD1. Losses at the gene ends were 6 bases for V and 5 bases for J; bases not matched to a gene: 10. The CDR3 runs to 16 residues. Germline-derived CDR1 and CDR2 are MNHEY and SVGEGT. The CDR3 DNA is TGTGCCAGCAGGGTATCCGAAGGGACAGGGAATGAAAAACTGTTTTTT. This translates into CASRVSEGTGNEKLFF.

This clonotype was observed once. The V call is TRBV19, the J call TRBJ1-5; D ambiguous. The CDR3 is 13 residues long. Looked up from germline, CDR1 is LNHDA and CDR2 is SQIVND (reference sequence). Deletions cut 6 bases from V and 6 bases from J, with 12 bases between. The CDR3 region is CASSEDMGQPQHF. CDR3 nucleotides: TGTGCCAGTAGCGAAGATATGGGTCAGCCCCAGCATTTT.

V is TRBV19 and J is TRBJ1-5; 7 bases align to TRBD1. The V and J ends lost 4 bases and 9 bases, in that order; junction bases with no gene match: 15. Germline CDR1 LNHDA, CDR2 SQIVND (reference sequence). The CDR3 spans 16 residues. CDR3 region: CASSTRGQAMGAPQHF. The CDR3 nucleotides read TGTGCCAGTAGTACCCGTGGACAGGCGATGGGGGCGCCCCAGCATTTT.

This clonotype was seen a few times. This rearrangement joins TRBV20-1 to TRBJ2-5, with 8 bases aligning to TRBD1. J gave up 3 bases and V 4 bases, and 4 bases lay outside the gene matches. Germline V gene sequence: CDR1 DFQATT, CDR2 SNEGSKA (reference sequence). The length of the CDR3 is 13 residues. The CDR3 here is CSANPGQEETQYF. The CDR3 DNA sequence: TGCAGTGCTAACCCGGGACAGGAAGAGACCCAGTACTTC.

The chain has TRBV6-2 or TRBV6-3 and TRBJ1-5, with TRBD1 matching over 9 bases. With 3 bases clipped from V and 4 bases from J, the junction kept 13 bases outside the gene matches. CDR3 length: 18 amino acids. The germline gives CDR1 MNHEY, CDR2 SVGEGT. The CDR3 loop reads CASSYPRDRVSGNQPQHF. CDR3 nucleotides: TGTGCCAGCAGTTATCCCCGGGACAGGGTATCGGGAAATCAGCCCCAGCATTTT.

CDR3 sequence (DNA): TGTGCCAGCAGCCCTAGCGGGCAGCCCAGGGGGAGGTTTCAGCCCCAGCATTTT. It translates to CASSPSGQPRGRFQPQHF. This chain connects TRBV7-3 to TRBJ1-5; TRBD1 matches at 7 bases. This CDR3 is 18 amino acids long. Trimming took 5 bases from V and 6 from J; bases not matched to a gene: 19. Germline V CDR1 and CDR2: SGHTA, FQGTGA.

This clonotype was detected a few times. The chain joins TRBV19 to TRBJ1-5; D not certain. The CDR3 length is 15 residues. CDR1 is LNHDA and CDR2 is SQIVND in the germline V gene (reference sequence). V was shortened by 10 bases and J by 2 bases, with 18 bases between the two germline ends. CDR3 protein: CATREQIGGNQPQHF. CDR3 in DNA: TGTGCCACCCGGGAGCAAATCGGGGGCAATCAGCCCCAGCATTTT.

The chain joins TRBV2 to TRBJ1-4; D remains unclear. This CDR3 comprises 15 residues. Trimming pared 1 base from V and 2 bases from J, leaving 8 bases between. CDR1 and CDR2 from the germline V gene are SNHLY and FYNNEI. In DNA, the CDR3 is TGTGCCAGCAGTGAAGTGGGTGCCACTAATGAAAAACTGTTTTTT. It yields the protein CASSEVGATNEKLFF.

This clonotype was counted only a few times. The J gene is TRBJ1-2, the V gene TRBV3-1; 10 bases agree with TRBD1. This CDR3 has 16 amino acids. V lost 0 bases and J lost 7; bases outside the gene matches: 8. Per germline, CDR1 LGHDT and CDR2 YNNKEL (reference sequence). This chain's CDR3 is CASSQDPTGGASGYTF. The CDR3 DNA reads as TGTGCCAGCAGCCAAGATCCGACAGGGGGCGCCTCTGGCTACACCTTC.

The chain uses TRBV19 and TRBJ2-1, with TRBD2 identical over 11 bases. J was trimmed by 9 bases and V by 2 bases; bases with no gene match: 3. Germline V gene lookup returns CDR1 LNHDA and CDR2 SQIVND (reference sequence). This CDR3 comprises 14 residues. CDR3 residues: CASSISTSGSEQFF. The DNA of the CDR3 is TGTGCCAGTAGTATAAGCACTAGCGGGAGTGAGCAGTTCTTC.

This clonotype was recorded a few times. The chain combines TRBV9 with TRBJ1-6; 8 nucleotides line up with TRBD1. The CDR3 is 15 residues long. Germline CDR1 and CDR2: SGDLS and YYNGEE. V lost 4 bases and J lost 6; bases outside the gene matches: 6. CDR3 DNA: TGTGCCAGCAGCCCCCGGACAGGGCCTAATTCACCCCTCCACTTT. It translates to CASSPRTGPNSPLHF.

The sample holds a few counts of this clonotype. This CDR3 reads CASSLRWPGGPNTEAFF. CDR3 bases: TGTGCCAGCAGTTTAAGGTGGCCAGGCGGACCGAACACTGAAGCTTTCTTT. This chain uses TRBV28 with TRBJ1-1; unclear D gene. Germline V gene lookup returns CDR1 MDHEN and CDR2 SYDVKM. Trimming cost V 2 bases and J 1 base, with 17 bases left between them. CDR3 size: 17 residues. Together with reference TRBV28 and TRBJ1-1, the CDR3 gives the full variable domain: DVKVTQSSRYLVKRTGEKVFLECVQDMDHENMFWYRQDPGLGLRLIYFSYDVKMKEKGDIPEGYSVSREKKERFSLILESASTNQTSMYLCASSLRWPGGPNTEAFFGQGTRLTVV.

This clonotype was seen ten or more times. V gene TRBV12-3 or TRBV12-4 combines with J gene TRBJ2-7, with 11 bases aligning to TRBD1. Losses at the gene ends were 7 bases for V and 7 bases for J; bases not matched to a gene: 9. This CDR3 is 14 amino acids long. The CDR3 here is CASTGTGGTVEQYF. The DNA for the CDR3 is TGTGCCAGCACCGGGACAGGGGGAACAGTTGAGCAGTACTTC.

The genes are TRBV6-1 and TRBJ1-6; 7 nucleotides line up with TRBD1. From germline, CDR1 is MNHNS and CDR2 SASEGT. After removal of 11 bases from V and 4 bases from J, the junction contained 8 bases not matched to a gene. There are 14 residues in the CDR3. The CDR3 loop reads CACNRDRYNSPLHF. CDR3 coding DNA: TGTGCCTGCAATAGGGACAGATATAATTCACCCCTCCACTTT.

The chain combines TRBV20-1 with TRBJ1-2, with TRBD1 matching over 10 bases. This CDR3 comprises 14 residues. V lost 7 bases and J lost 2; bases outside the gene matches: 7. From germline, CDR1 is DFQATT and CDR2 SNEGSKA (reference sequence). The CDR3: CSGLGQGRNYGYTF. The CDR3 DNA follows: TGCAGTGGCCTGGGACAGGGGAGAAACTATGGCTACACCTTC.

The rearrangement uses TRBV11-2 and TRBJ1-4; D may be TRBD1 (6 bases). CDR1 is SGHAT, CDR2 FQNNGV, per germline. V was shortened by 5 bases and J by 2 bases, with 15 bases between the two germline ends. There are 16 residues in the CDR3. CDR3 nucleotides: TGTGCCAGCAGCGCCCCCCGGGGGGCCACTAATGAAAAACTGTTTTTT. It translates to CASSAPRGATNEKLFF. Variable domain in full (rest from reference TRBV11-2 and TRBJ1-4): EAGVAQSPRYKIIEKRQSVAFWCNPISGHATLYWYQQILGQGPKLLIQFQNNGVVDDSQLPKDRFSAERLKGVDSTLKIQPAKLEDSAVYLCASSAPRGATNEKLFFGSGTQLSVL.

The chain recombines TRBV20-1 with TRBJ1-1; D ambiguous. CDR1 is DFQATT, CDR2 SNEGSKA, per germline (reference sequence). The CDR3 runs 13 residues. The ends were cut back, 6 bases at V and 0 bases at J, with 11 bases in the middle. CDR3 sequence: CSAPGLMNTEAFF. CDR3 sequence (DNA): TGCAGTGCCCCCGGACTGATGAACACTGAAGCTTTCTTT.

The V and J genes are TRBV11-2 and TRBJ2-7, with 7 nucleotides matching TRBD2. CDR1 SGHAT and CDR2 FQNNGV come from the germline V gene. This CDR3 contains 15 residues. Trimming removed 5 bases from V and 2 bases from J; junction bases left unmatched: 9. CDR3 DNA: TGTGCCAGCAGCCAACCCCTAGCGGCGACCTACGAGCAGTACTTC. It codes for CASSQPLAATYEQYF.

The J gene is TRBJ1-2, the V gene TRBV29-1, with TRBD1 matching over 8 bases. The CDR3 is 14 amino acids. The ends lost 0 bases at V and 3 bases at J; junction bases unmatched: 3. Germline CDR1 is SQVTM and CDR2 is ANQGSEA. The CDR3 here is CSVEEDREDYGYTF. CDR3 coding DNA: TGCAGCGTTGAAGAGGACAGGGAAGACTATGGCTACACCTTC. The complete variable domain, with remaining parts taken from reference TRBV29-1 and TRBJ1-2, reads SAVISQKPSRDICQRGTSLTIQCQVDSQVTMMFWYRQQPGQSLTLIATANQGSEATYESGFVIDKFPISRPNLTFSTLTVSNMSPEDSSIYLCSVEEDREDYGYTFGSGTRLTVV.

Concerning this clonotype itself: At one boundary the junction diverges from the germline segment, which might be a read error. The rearrangement uses TRBV5-1 and TRBJ2-2; 8 nucleotides agree with TRBD1. The CDR3 has 15 amino acids. The germline gives CDR1 SGHRS, CDR2 YFSETQ. The CDR3 reads CTSSSDRVGTGELFF. The CDR3 DNA sequence: TGCACCAGCTCTTCGGACAGGGTAGGAACCGGGGAGCTGTTTTTT.